Shown below are 9 T cell receptor beta chains from a single sample sequenced in a study of blood T cells in healthy people across ages. With a J-beta primer mix and a sample-barcoded 5' primer, a second PCR ran roughly 7 to 11 cycles. TCRdb passed the 5' RACE reads through MiXCR, listing each CDR3 protein once. Among roughly 790,000 distinct CDR3 sequences listed, roughly 44% were seen once. Input material: blood. The receptors originated from a woman aged 55-69 years in good health.

As DNA, the CDR3 is TGCGCCAGCAGCCTGAAGACTAGCGGGGCCGAGGGTACGCAGTATTTT. Its translation is CASSLKTSGAEGTQYF. The J gene is TRBJ2-3, the V gene TRBV4-3, with TRBD2 identical over 11 bases. CDR3 size: 16 residues. Trimming took 4 bases from V and 8 from J; bases not matched to a gene: 11. CDR1 is LGHNA, CDR2 YSLEER, per germline.

This chain links TRBV5-1 with TRBJ2-7, with D unclear. From germline, CDR1 is SGHRS and CDR2 YFSETQ. This CDR3 is 14 amino acids long. The V gene lost 7 bases and the J gene lost 3 bases, with 17 bases spanning the gap. The CDR3 nucleotides read TGCGCCAGCGCAAGGCCGGACCGTCTCTACGAGCAGTACTTC. Encoded protein: CASARPDRLYEQYF.

This clonotype was recorded a few times. CDR3 sequence reads: CSARPFDRGAYEQYF. In DNA form, the CDR3 reads TGCAGTGCTAGACCATTTGACAGGGGGGCCTACGAGCAGTACTTC. The genes are TRBV20-1 and TRBJ2-7, with 9 positions matching TRBD1. The V and J ends lost 2 bases and 2 bases, in that order; junction bases with no gene match: 7. CDR3 length equals 15 residues. Germline loops: CDR1 DFQATT, CDR2 SNEGSKA (reference sequence).

Only one count was recorded for this clonotype. At one boundary the junction diverges from the germline segment, which might be a read error. This sequence joins TRBV7-8 and TRBJ2-1; D not resolved. In germline, CDR1 is SGHVS, CDR2 FQNEAQ. This CDR3 comprises 12 residues. The CDR3: CASSTRNNKQFF. For the CDR3, the DNA is TGTGCCAGCAGCACCCGAAACAATAAGCAGTTCTTC.

This clonotype was counted between two and nine times. The V and J genes are TRBV12-3 or TRBV12-4 and TRBJ2-1; D is possibly TRBD2 (5 bases). V was shortened by 7 bases and J by 5 bases, with 15 bases between the two germline ends. The CDR3 covers 14 residues. The CDR3 protein is CASTLRSADNEQFF. CDR3 coding DNA: TGTGCCAGCACCCTACGTAGCGCCGACAATGAGCAGTTCTTC.

This chain links TRBV3-1 with TRBJ1-2, with D unclear. V was clipped by 0 bases and J by 6 bases, with 11 bases between them. The germline V gene has CDR1 LGHDT and CDR2 YNNKEL (reference sequence). The CDR3 has 14 residues. DNA of the CDR3: TGTGCCAGCAGCCAAGATCGTTATGTGGATGGCTACACCTTC. The encoded protein is CASSQDRYVDGYTF.

This chain uses TRBV7-9 with TRBJ2-3; D is perhaps TRBD2 (6 bases). V was cut by 9 bases and J by 0 bases, with 13 bases left in between. The V gene's germline CDR1 is SEHNR and CDR2 FQNEAQ (reference sequence). The CDR3 consists of 14 residues. The CDR3 is CARSGESSTDTQYF. CDR3 DNA: TGTGCCAGGTCGGGAGAATCTAGCACAGATACGCAGTATTTT.

The chain couples TRBV29-1 to TRBJ1-2; 7 positions match TRBD1. The germline V gene encodes CDR1 SQVTM and CDR2 ANQGSEA. V was pared by 8 bases and J by 3 bases, with 6 bases of the junction left unmatched. CDR3 length: 12 residues. The CDR3 DNA is TGCAGCCTCCGACAGGGCGACTATGGCTACACCTTC. The encoded protein is CSLRQGDYGYTF. The full variable domain, in which reference TRBV29-1 and TRBJ1-2 provide the parts outside the CDR3, is SAVISQKPSRDICQRGTSLTIQCQVDSQVTMMFWYRQQPGQSLTLIATANQGSEATYESGFVIDKFPISRPNLTFSTLTVSNMSPEDSSIYLCSLRQGDYGYTFGSGTRLTVV.

In this sample, this clonotype turned up a few times. V usage is TRBV20-1 and J usage is TRBJ1-5; no firm D call. The CDR3 contains 15 residues. In germline, CDR1 is DFQATT, CDR2 SNEGSKA (reference sequence). V was pared by 6 bases and J by 3 bases, with 18 bases between. The CDR3 bases are TGCAGTGCCCACGGTGGGTGGGATCACAATCAGCCCCAGCATTTT. Protein: CSAHGGWDHNQPQHF.